This TCR beta chain was obtained from a study of T cells after yellow fever vaccination. Study at large: The fractions with low cell numbers were processed using SMART-Seq v4 Ultra Low Input. Study-wide results and caveats: From the bulk population, abundant clonotypes could contaminate and appear within FACS-sorted repertoires.

As regards this clonotype: What it binds is unknown.

They built TCR cDNA with 5'RACE template switching, a step that put in a universal primer site and UMIs. MiXCR was run by TCRdb on the 5' RACE reads, yielding one entry per CDR3 protein. The data contain 350,000 or so distinct CDR3 sequences, 7% to 9% of them singletons. Sequencing was performed on PBMCs, taken roughly seven weeks after the first yellow fever vaccination. The source is a man aged 18 to 30 who received the YFV17D yellow fever vaccine.

The CDR3 is CATSRGTNGRTGELFF. For the CDR3, the DNA is TGTGCCACCAGCAGAGGGACTAACGGGCGGACCGGGGAGCTGTTTTTT. The rearrangement uses TRBV15 and TRBJ2-2, with D possibly TRBD2 on 6 matching bases. Germline V gene lookup returns CDR1 LNHNV and CDR2 YYDKDF (reference sequence). The CDR3 is 16 amino acids. V dropped 1 base and J dropped 5 bases, with 14 bases sitting between them.